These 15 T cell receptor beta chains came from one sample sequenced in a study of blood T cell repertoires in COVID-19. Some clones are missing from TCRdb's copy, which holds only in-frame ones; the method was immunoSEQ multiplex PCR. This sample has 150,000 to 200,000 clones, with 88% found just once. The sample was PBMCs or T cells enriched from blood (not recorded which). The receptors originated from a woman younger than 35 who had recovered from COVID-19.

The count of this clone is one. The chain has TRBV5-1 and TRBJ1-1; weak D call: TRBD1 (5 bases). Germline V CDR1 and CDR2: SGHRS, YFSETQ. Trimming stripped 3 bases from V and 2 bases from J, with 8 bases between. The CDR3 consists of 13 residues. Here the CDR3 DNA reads TGCGCCAGCAGCTACAGGATAAACACTGAAGCTTTCTTT. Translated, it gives CASSYRINTEAFF.

CDR3 protein: CASSKQVLGTEAFF. Here the CDR3 DNA reads TGTGCCAGTAGTAAACAGGTCTTGGGCACTGAAGCTTTCTTT. The V gene is TRBV19, the J gene TRBJ1-1, with D perhaps matching TRBD1 (5 bases). The germline CDR1 and CDR2 sequences are LNHDA and SQIVND (reference sequence). V lost 4 bases, J lost 4 bases, and 13 bases lay in between. CDR3 length equals 14 residues.

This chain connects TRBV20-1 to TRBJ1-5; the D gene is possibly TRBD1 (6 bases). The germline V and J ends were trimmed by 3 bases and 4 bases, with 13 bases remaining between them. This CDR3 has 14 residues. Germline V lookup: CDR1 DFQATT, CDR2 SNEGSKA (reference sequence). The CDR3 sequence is CSASSGQLNQPQHF. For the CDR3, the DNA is TGCAGTGCTAGTTCCGGACAGCTTAATCAGCCCCAGCATTTT.

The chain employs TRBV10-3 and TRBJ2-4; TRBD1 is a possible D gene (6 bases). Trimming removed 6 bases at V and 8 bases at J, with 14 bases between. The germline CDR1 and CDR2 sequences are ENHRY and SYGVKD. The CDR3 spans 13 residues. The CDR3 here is CAISDTGFDIQYF. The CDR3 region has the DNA TGTGCCATCAGCGACACAGGGTTCGACATTCAGTACTTC.

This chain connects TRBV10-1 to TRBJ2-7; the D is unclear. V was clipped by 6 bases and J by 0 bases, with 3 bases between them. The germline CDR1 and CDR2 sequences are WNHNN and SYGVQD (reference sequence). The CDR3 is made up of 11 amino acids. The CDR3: CASSNSYEQYF. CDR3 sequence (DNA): TGCGCCAGCAGCAACTCCTACGAGCAGTACTTC.

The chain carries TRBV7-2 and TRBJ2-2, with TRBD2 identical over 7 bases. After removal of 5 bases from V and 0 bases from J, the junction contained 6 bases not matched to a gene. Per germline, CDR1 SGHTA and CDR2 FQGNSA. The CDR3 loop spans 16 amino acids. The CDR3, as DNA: TGTGCCAGCAGCCAACGCGGGGGTTCGAACACCGGGGAGCTGTTTTTT. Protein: CASSQRGGSNTGELFF.

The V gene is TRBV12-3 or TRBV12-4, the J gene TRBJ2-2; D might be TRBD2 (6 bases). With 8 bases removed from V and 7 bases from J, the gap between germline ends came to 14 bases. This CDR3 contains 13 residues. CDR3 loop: CASLGTGVGELFF. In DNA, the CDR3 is TGTGCCAGCTTAGGGACGGGAGTCGGGGAGCTGTTTTTT.

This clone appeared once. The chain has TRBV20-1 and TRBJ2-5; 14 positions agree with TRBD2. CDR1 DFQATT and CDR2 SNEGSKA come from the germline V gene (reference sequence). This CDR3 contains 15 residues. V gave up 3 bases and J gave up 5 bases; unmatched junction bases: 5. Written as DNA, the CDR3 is TGCAGTGCTAGTACGGGACTAGCGGGGGCGGAGACCCAGTACTTC. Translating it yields CSASTGLAGAETQYF.

CDR3 nucleotides: TGTGCCAGCAGCTTAACCGGGACAGGGTGGAATGAGCAGTTCTTC. Protein product: CASSLTGTGWNEQFF. This chain connects TRBV5-5 to TRBJ2-1; 9 bases map to TRBD1. V dropped 2 bases and J dropped 7; count of bases not matched to a gene: 7. CDR3 size: 15 residues. CDR1 and CDR2 (germline): SGHKS, YYEKEE (reference sequence).

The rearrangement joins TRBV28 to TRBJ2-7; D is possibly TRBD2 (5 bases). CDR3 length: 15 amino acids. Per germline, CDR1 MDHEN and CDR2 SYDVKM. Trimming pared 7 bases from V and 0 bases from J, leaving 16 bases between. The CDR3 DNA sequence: TGTGCCAGCATCTTTTCGGCGGGCCGCTCCTACGAGCAGTACTTC. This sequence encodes CASIFSAGRSYEQYF.

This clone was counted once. The chain's CDR3 is CASSFFPGGQETQYF. DNA of the CDR3: TGTGCCAGCAGCTTTTTTCCGGGGGGACAAGAGACCCAGTACTTC. The rearrangement links TRBV7-8 to TRBJ2-5; 7 bases are a match to TRBD2. The CDR3 is 15 amino acids. CDR1 is SGHVS and CDR2 is FQNEAQ in the germline V gene. V gave up 3 bases and J gave up 2 bases; unmatched junction bases: 6. Supplemented by reference TRBV7-8 and TRBJ2-5, the full variable domain reads GAGVSQSPRYKVAKRGQDVALRCDPISGHVSLFWYQQALGQGPEFLTYFQNEAQLDKSGLPSDRFFAERPEGSVSTLKIQRTQQEDSAVYLCASSFFPGGQETQYFGPGTRLLVL.

The CDR3 sequence is CASSTLAGANTGELFF. The CDR3 DNA reads as TGTGCCAGTAGTACACTAGCGGGGGCGAACACCGGGGAGCTGTTTTTT. This chain joins TRBV19 and TRBJ2-2; 11 positions agree with TRBD2. Per germline, CDR1 LNHDA and CDR2 SQIVND (reference sequence). This CDR3 has 16 residues. V was clipped by 4 bases and J by 0 bases; unmatched bases: 1.

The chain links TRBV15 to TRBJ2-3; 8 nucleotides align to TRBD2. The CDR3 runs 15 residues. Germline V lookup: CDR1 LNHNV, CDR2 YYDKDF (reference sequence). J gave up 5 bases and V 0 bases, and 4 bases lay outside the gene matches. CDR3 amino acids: CATSRDGTSRDTQYF. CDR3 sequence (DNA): TGTGCCACCAGCAGAGACGGGACTAGTAGAGATACGCAGTATTTT.

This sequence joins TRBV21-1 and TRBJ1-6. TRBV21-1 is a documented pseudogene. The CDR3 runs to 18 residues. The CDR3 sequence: CASSKERGGSSYNSPLHF. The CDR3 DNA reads TGTGCCAGCAGCAAAGAGAGAGGAGGGAGCTCCTATAATTCACCCCTCCACTTT.

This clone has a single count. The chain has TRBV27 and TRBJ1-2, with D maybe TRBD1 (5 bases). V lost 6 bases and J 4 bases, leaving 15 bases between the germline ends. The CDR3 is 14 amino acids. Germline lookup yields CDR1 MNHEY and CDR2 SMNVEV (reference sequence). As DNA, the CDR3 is TGTGCCAGCAGGCCCCCCGGGGGGAGCTATGGCTACACCTTC. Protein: CASRPPGGSYGYTF.